The 10 T cell receptor beta chains listed next were all sequenced from one sample in a study of naive and memory T cell subsets. Amplification of ligated cDNA took four PCR rounds with SP2 and nested alpha and beta constant primers. TCRdb analysed the 5' RACE reads with MiXCR anew, one entry per CDR3 protein. The sample includes more than 55,000 distinct CDR3 sequences, 7.6% seen only once; the top ten take approximately 9.7%. An oligonucleotide containing a UMI was ligated to the 3' end of TCR cDNA. These receptors were taken from a female donor in good health.

This clonotype was detected only a few times. The chain is built from TRBV28 and TRBJ2-1; TRBD1 aligns across 9 bases. This CDR3 is 16 amino acids long. Trimming at V came to 5 bases and at J to 7 bases, leaving 12 bases not matched to a gene. The germline gives CDR1 MDHEN, CDR2 SYDVKM. The CDR3 DNA reads TGTGCCAGCAGTCGAGCACCGACAGGGGGTGGGAATGAGCAGTTCTTC. Translating it yields CASSRAPTGGGNEQFF.

This clonotype has just a few counts. The V and J genes are TRBV7-9 and TRBJ1-1, with unresolved D. CDR1 is SEHNR and CDR2 is FQNEAQ in the germline V gene (reference sequence). Trimming left V 3 bases short and J 6 bases short, with 5 bases between. The CDR3 length is 11 residues. DNA for the CDR3: TGTGCCAGCAGCTTTTCCCCTGAAGCTTTCTTT. This sequence encodes CASSFSPEAFF.

This clonotype was observed many times. This chain connects TRBV6-1 to TRBJ2-7, with D possibly matching TRBD2 (5 bases). Germline V lookup: CDR1 MNHNS, CDR2 SASEGT. CDR3 length: 12 amino acids. With 8 bases removed from V and 3 bases from J, the gap between germline ends came to 11 bases. CDR3 region: CASRTSFYEQYF. The DNA for the CDR3 is TGTGCCAGCCGGACTTCCTTCTACGAGCAGTACTTC.

The CDR3 nucleotides are TGTGCCAGCAGCTTAAGGTTAACAGGGGACGAAAAACTGTTTTTT. This codes for CASSLRLTGDEKLFF. The rearrangement links TRBV13 to TRBJ1-4, with 7 bases identical to TRBD1. With V trimmed by 2 bases and J by 8 bases, 8 bases remained unmatched. This CDR3 has 15 amino acids. CDR1 and CDR2 from the germline V gene are PRHDT and FYEKMQ (reference sequence).

This clonotype was recorded many times. The chain couples TRBV6-5 to TRBJ1-3; D ambiguous. Germline V lookup: CDR1 MNHEY, CDR2 SVGAGI. CDR3 length: 13 amino acids. The ends were cut back, 1 base at V and 4 bases at J, with 5 bases in the middle. In nucleotides, the CDR3 is TGTGCCAGCAGTTACTTACGCGGAAACACCATATATTTT. Residues: CASSYLRGNTIYF.

This clonotype was observed many times. The V gene is TRBV4-3, the J gene TRBJ2-1; D possibly corresponds to TRBD2 (5 bases). The length of the CDR3 is 15 residues. Germline V gene data show CDR1 as LGHNA and CDR2 as YSLEER. V was pared by 3 bases and J by 0 bases, with 9 bases between. CDR3: CASSHMGSSYNEQFF. The CDR3 bases are TGCGCCAGCAGCCACATGGGGAGCTCCTACAATGAGCAGTTCTTC.

This clonotype was detected ten times or more. The rearrangement links TRBV14 to TRBJ1-1, with unresolved D. CDR3 length: 13 residues. V shed 0 bases and J shed 11 bases, with 13 bases lying between them. CDR1 and CDR2 (germline): SGHDN, FVKESK. CDR3 bases: TGTGCCAGCAGCCAAGATCCAGCGGCGGCCGCTTTCTTT. As protein: CASSQDPAAAAFF. The full variable domain, rest sourced from reference TRBV14 and TRBJ1-1, is EAGVTQFPSHSVIEKGQTVTLRCDPISGHDNLYWYRRVMGKEIKFLLHFVKESKQDESGMPNNRFLAERTGGTYSTLKVQPAELEDSGVYFCASSQDPAAAAFFGQGTRLTVV.

As concerns this clonotype: A clone one base away is much larger, so this may be a read error. V and J are TRBV20-1 and TRBJ2-1, with a weak D call TRBD2 (5 bases). The V gene's germline CDR1 is DFQATT and CDR2 SNEGSKA (reference sequence). Trimming removed 0 bases at V and 5 bases at J, with 17 bases between. The CDR3 has 16 residues. This CDR3 reads CSARDPEEESDNEQFF. In DNA, the CDR3 is TGCAGTGCTAGAGATCCGGAGGAGGAAAGCGACAATGAGCAGTTCTTC.

The rearrangement joins TRBV9 to TRBJ2-3; TRBD1 might be the D (6 bases). The CDR3 has 14 residues. The V end was cut by 4 bases, the J end by 7 bases, with 16 bases between. CDR1 and CDR2 (germline): SGDLS, YYNGEE. The CDR3 nucleotides read TGTGCCAGCAGCCTTCGACAGGTTCCGAATACGCAGTATTTT. Its translation is CASSLRQVPNTQYF.

This clonotype came up many times. The chain is built from TRBV28 and TRBJ1-6; 7 positions agree with TRBD1. Trimming took 5 bases from V and 11 from J; bases not matched to a gene: 12. The germline CDR1 and CDR2 sequences are MDHEN and SYDVKM. The CDR3 contains 15 residues. CDR3 sequence: CASSITGTDRPPLHF. The CDR3 DNA follows: TGTGCCAGCAGTATAACCGGGACAGACCGTCCACCCCTCCACTTT.